This T cell receptor (beta chain) is drawn from a study of blood T cell repertoires in COVID-19. The germline V gene encodes CDR1 LGHDT and CDR2 YNNKEL (reference sequence). Trimming stripped 5 bases from V and 0 bases from J, with 11 bases between. CDR3 length: 15 amino acids. Per the authors' pipeline: Nucleated cell number was recorded as an estimate derived from reference gene primer amplification. Profiled with immunoSEQ multiplex PCR; TCRdb holds only in-frame clones, not every one. The D gene and trimming were derived from the DNA, and the V and J assignments and clone size from that table. The data hold about 240,000 clones, with roughly 87% observed a single time.

V and J are TRBV3-1 (or the pseudogene TRBV3-2) and TRBJ2-1; a possible D gene is TRBD1 (6 bases). Sequenced sample: peripheral blood. The sequence was collected from a man aged 60 to 69 who had recovered from COVID-19. The CDR3 coding sequence is TGTGCCAGCAGCGACGGACAGAGCTCCTACAATGAGCAGTTCTTC. Translation: CASSDGQSSYNEQFF.